This TCR beta chain comes out of a study of T-cell memory formation after mild COVID-19. On the study more broadly: TCR clusters were mostly donor specific.

Deletions cut 11 bases from V and 8 bases from J, with 13 bases between. Germline CDR1 is LGHDT and CDR2 is YNNKEL (reference sequence). The CDR3 is 11 amino acids. This clonotype has just a few counts. The antigen is undetermined. A single record per CDR3 protein comes from TCRdb applying MiXCR to the 5' RACE reads. In the table there are 580,000 or so distinct CDR3 sequences, around a sixth of which are singletons. Findings and limits, study-wide: Mostly located in CM and EM were contracting CD4+ clones, with contracting CD8+ clones located in EMRA. Clones from the second wave (peaking day 37) had unconfirmed SARS-CoV-2 specificity. The study found balanced CD4/CD8 in clones contracting day 15 to 85 and a CD4+ lean in later expanders.

The sample taken for sequencing was PBMCs or a T cell subset sorted from them (not recorded which). The rearrangement links TRBV3-1 to TRBJ2-1; no definite D call. This receptor was obtained from an adult woman who had mild COVID-19 (a few samples of this study predate the infection). Cell type and time point are not known. The CDR3 reads CASARRDEQFF. The CDR3 nucleotides are TGTGCCTCCGCGCGCCGCGATGAGCAGTTCTTC.